The 27 T cell receptor beta chains below all came from one sample that was sequenced in a study of tumor-infiltrating lymphocytes in primary liver carcinoma. A constant-region primer served to make TCR beta cDNA from around 540 ng total RNA. Library construction for TCR beta comprised three nested multiplex PCR rounds performed with slightly modified ARM-PCR. Primers for the first two PCR rounds were TRBV1-TRBV30 forward primers and a C-beta reverse primer (around 10 cycles per round). TCRdb processed the multiplex PCR reads anew with MiXCR; each CDR3 protein has one entry. The repertoire includes approximately 340,000 distinct CDR3 sequences, about two thirds of them detected once, and about 6.3% sits in the top ten. They got blood RNA out of unsorted whole blood and also pulled out germline DNA. Input material: peripheral blood. These receptors were taken from a man in his forties or fifties with primary liver carcinoma and hepatitis B virus infection.

The chain carries TRBV24-1 and TRBJ2-4, with 9 bases lining up with TRBD1. From germline, CDR1 is KGHDR and CDR2 SFDVKD. The CDR3 contains 15 residues. With V trimmed by 2 bases and J by 7 bases, 5 bases remained unmatched. CDR3 coding DNA: TGTGCCACCAGTGATTCGACAGGGGGGGTGAACATTCAGTACTTC. It encodes CATSDSTGGVNIQYF.

In this sample, this clonotype turned up a few times. This sequence may be a read error, since a much larger clone differs from it by one base. The V gene is TRBV29-1, the J gene TRBJ2-1; D uncertain. The CDR3 has 13 amino acids. Germline values: CDR1 SQVTM, CDR2 ANQGSEA. Trimming left V 1 base short and J 12 bases short, with 16 bases between. The DNA for the CDR3 is TGCAGCGTTGAAGCGGTGACAAGGAGTCTGCAGTTCTTC. This gives the protein CSVEAVTRSLQFF.

A remark on this clonotype: A clone one base away is much larger, so this may be a read error. The chain combines TRBV6-2 or TRBV6-3 with TRBJ1-5; 10 positions match TRBD1. The CDR3 length is 17 residues. CDR1 and CDR2 from the germline V gene are MNHEY and SVGEGT. Germline trimming cut 4 bases from V and 6 bases from J; bases unmatched to any gene: 12. The CDR3 bases are TGTGCCAGCAGTTTTCCGGGACAGGGGTTTATGATTCAGCCCCAGCATTTT. Its protein is CASSFPGQGFMIQPQHF.

Note on this clonotype: A junction boundary mismatches the germline segment, possibly from a read error. The J gene is TRBJ2-3, the V gene TRBV11-1; 9 bases match TRBD1. CDR1 and CDR2 from the germline V gene are SGHAT and FQDESV (reference sequence). The CDR3 length is 15 residues. The CDR3 region is CASSRTGAGTDMQYF. CDR3 bases: TGTGCCAGCAGTCGGACAGGGGCGGGCACAGATATGCAGTATTTT.

There are a few counts of this clonotype. The V gene is TRBV6-2 or TRBV6-3, the J gene TRBJ2-3; D is unclear. Germline V gene lookup returns CDR1 MNHEY and CDR2 SVGEGT. This CDR3 is 15 amino acids long. V dropped 2 bases and J dropped 1 base, with 10 bases sitting between them. Here the CDR3 reads CASSYREGGTDTQYF. The CDR3 DNA sequence: TGTGCCAGCAGTTACAGGGAAGGTGGCACAGATACGCAGTATTTT.

On this clonotype itself: The junction differs from germline at one of its ends, possibly a read error. The V gene is TRBV11-3, the J gene TRBJ2-7, with D perhaps given as TRBD1 or TRBD2 (5 bases each). Germline-derived CDR1 and CDR2 are SGHNT and YENEEA. The length of the CDR3 is 13 residues. The chain's CDR3 is CASSQGPVREQYF. CDR3 coding DNA: TGTGCCAGCAGCCAGGGACCGGTGAGGGAGCAGTACTTT.

J is TRBJ2-7 and V is TRBV23-1, with D perhaps assigned TRBD1 or TRBD2 (5 bases each). TRBV23-1 is sorted into the ORF group, with uncertain function. The CDR3 has 17 residues. V was clipped by 4 bases and J by 0 bases, with 19 bases between them. The CDR3 region has the DNA TGCGCCAGCAGTCTAACCGCCTCGGGACCTAACTCCTACGAGCAGTACTTC. This encodes CASSLTASGPNSYEQYF.

On this clonotype itself: Given a much more abundant clone one base away, this may be a read error. This chain links TRBV13 with TRBJ2-7, with TRBD2 as a possible D gene (5 bases). Germline V gives CDR1 PRHDT, CDR2 FYEKMQ (reference sequence). This CDR3 has 14 residues. CDR3 nucleotide sequence: TGTGTCAGCAGCTTCGGGGAGTCCGGCTACGAGCAGTACTTC. Translation: CVSSFGESGYEQYF.

As for this clonotype: A much larger clone differs from this one at a single base, so this may be a read error. The chain employs TRBV6-5 and TRBJ1-2; a weak D match, TRBD1 (5 bases). There are 13 residues in the CDR3. Per germline, CDR1 MNHEY and CDR2 SVGAGI. Trimming shortened V by 6 bases and J by 2 bases, and 10 bases separated the two germline ends. The CDR3 protein is CASRIGDNYGYTF. In DNA, the CDR3 is TGTGCCAGCAGGATAGGGGACAACTATGGCTACACCTTC.

Comments on this clonotype: A much larger clone differs from this one at a single base, so this may be a read error. The chain uses TRBV6-1 and TRBJ2-3; D uncertain. This CDR3 has 14 amino acids. Germline values: CDR1 MNHNS, CDR2 SASEGT. Trimming pared 7 bases from V and 1 base from J, leaving 12 bases between. The CDR3 region is CASMDEGRTDTQYF. The DNA for the CDR3 is TGTGCCAGCATGGACGAAGGGCGCACAGATACGCAGTATTTT.

This chain connects TRBV6-6 to TRBJ2-7, with D possibly being TRBD1 or TRBD2 (7 bases each). This CDR3 comprises 14 residues. The germline gives CDR1 MNHNY, CDR2 SVGAGI (reference sequence). The V and J ends lost 9 bases and 3 bases respectively, with 18 bases between them. CDR3 residues: CASSQGGTIYEQYF. CDR3 DNA sequence: TGTGCCAGTAGTCAGGGGGGGACTATCTACGAGCAGTACTTC.

On this clonotype: This may arise from a read error, as a much more abundant clone is one base away. The CDR3 DNA is TGTGCCATTAATCGGAGGATTCCCGGGACAGGGGGCGCCGCCGCCACAGATACGCAGTATTTT. This encodes CAINRRIPGTGGAAATDTQYF. The chain uses TRBV6-1 and TRBJ2-3, with 12 bases that match TRBD1. V was pared by 10 bases and J by 2 bases, with 25 bases of the junction left unmatched. Germline assignment: CDR1 MNHNS and CDR2 SASEGT. This CDR3 has 21 residues.

On this clonotype itself: Just one base apart from a much larger clone, this may be a read error. This chain connects TRBV4-3 to TRBJ2-7; 7 nucleotides align to TRBD2. Germline CDR1 LGHNA, CDR2 YSLEER. The V gene end was trimmed by 4 bases and the J gene end by 3 bases; junction bases not matched to a gene: 9. The CDR3 contains 15 residues. CDR3 DNA: TGCGCCAGCAGCCTCCACTCGGGAGGAGGCTACGAGCAGTACTTC. As protein: CASSLHSGGGYEQYF.

As regards this clonotype: The final CDR3 position lacks the conserved phenylalanine or tryptophan, pointing to a likely read error. The rearrangement joins TRBV12-3 or TRBV12-4 to TRBJ2-7; a possible D gene is TRBD1 (5 bases). V was shortened by 0 bases and J by 7 bases, with 16 bases between the two germline ends. The CDR3 loop spans 15 amino acids. This CDR3 reads CASSLANAGIYEQYS. The DNA of the CDR3 is TGTGCCAGCAGTTTAGCCAATGCAGGGATCTATGAGCAGTACTCC.

This clonotype came up once. A read error may explain this, as a much larger clone is one base away. V and J are TRBV5-6 and TRBJ2-2; 7 nucleotides line up with TRBD2. The CDR3 spans 15 residues. The V gene's germline CDR1 is SGHDT and CDR2 YYEEEE. For the CDR3, the DNA is TGTGCCAGCAGCTGGAGCGGGAAGAACACCGGGGAGATGTTTTTT. This translates into CASSWSGKNTGEMFF.

This rearrangement joins TRBV14 to TRBJ1-6; no firm D call. This CDR3 is built from 16 residues. Between the trimmed V and J ends, which lost 1 base and 6 bases, there was a span of 13 bases. Germline V CDR1 and CDR2: SGHDN, FVKESK. Here the CDR3 reads CASSQGVVRFNSPLHF. CDR3 in DNA: TGTGCCAGCAGCCAAGGGGTCGTGAGGTTTAATTCACCCCTCCACTTT.

The chain couples TRBV19 to TRBJ1-6; no clear D. V shed 8 bases and J shed 8 bases, with 13 bases lying between them. The CDR3 consists of 13 residues. Looked up from germline, CDR1 is LNHDA and CDR2 is SQIVND (reference sequence). DNA of the CDR3: TGTGCCAGTGGGGATAGCTTCGATTCACCCCTCCACTTT. This codes for CASGDSFDSPLHF.

This rearrangement joins TRBV11-2 to TRBJ2-5, with D hard to call. This CDR3 region has 13 residues. Germline V gene sequence: CDR1 SGHAT, CDR2 FQNNGV. With 9 bases removed from V and 5 bases from J, the gap between germline ends came to 16 bases. The chain's CDR3 is CARGFGLQETQYF. In nucleotides, the CDR3 is TGTGCCAGGGGCTTTGGTCTCCAGGAGACCCAGTACTTC.

On this clonotype: The final CDR3 position lacks the conserved phenylalanine or tryptophan, pointing to a likely read error. The gene calls are TRBV7-9 and TRBJ2-7, with unresolved D. CDR3 length: 13 amino acids. Trimming removed 4 bases at V and 9 bases at J, with 16 bases between. CDR1 SEHNR and CDR2 FQNEAQ come from the germline V gene (reference sequence). The CDR3 DNA reads as TGTGCCAGCAGCTCCCACCGGGCTGAAGGGCAGTACTCC. Its translation: CASSSHRAEGQYS.

The V and J genes are TRBV6-1 and TRBJ1-1; no clear D. V was cut by 5 bases and J by 4 bases, with 17 bases left in between. Germline values: CDR1 MNHNS, CDR2 SASEGT. The CDR3 spans 15 residues. The CDR3 DNA reads TGTGCCAGCAGTCTACAGAGGGCGCCGGGCACTGAAGCTTTCTTT. Translating it yields CASSLQRAPGTEAFF.

The chain joins TRBV11-2 to TRBJ2-7; D is perhaps TRBD1 (5 bases). Germline V lookup: CDR1 SGHAT, CDR2 FQNNGV. The CDR3 covers 17 residues. Trimming removed 3 bases from V and 6 bases from J, with 24 bases in between. The chain's CDR3 is CASSFFLPPDSLGEQYF. The CDR3 coding sequence is TGTGCCAGCAGCTTCTTCCTCCCCCCAGACAGTCTAGGCGAGCAGTACTTC.

V usage is TRBV14 and J usage is TRBJ2-3; 8 nucleotides agree with TRBD2. The trim removed 3 bases at V and 2 bases at J, leaving 7 bases unmatched. Germline CDR1 reads SGHDN; CDR2 reads FVKESK. The CDR3 extends over 16 amino acids. The CDR3 DNA sequence: TGTGCCAGCAGCCACCGGACTAGCAGAGACACAGATACGCAGTATTTT. Translation gives CASSHRTSRDTDTQYF.

This clonotype was detected a few times. The chain links TRBV7-9 to TRBJ2-3, with 8 bases fitting TRBD2. V lost 1 base and J lost 5; bases outside the gene matches: 2. CDR1 is SEHNR, CDR2 FQNEAQ, per germline (reference sequence). The CDR3 sequence is 14 residues long. The CDR3 protein is CASSLVREGDTQYF. CDR3 in DNA: TGTGCCAGCAGCTTAGTCCGGGAGGGAGATACGCAGTATTTT.

Only a few counts were recorded for this clonotype. A read error may be the cause here, since a much bigger clone is one base away. This chain uses TRBV6-5 with TRBJ2-1; 10 nucleotides align to TRBD2. Germline CDR1 reads MNHEY; CDR2 reads SVGAGI. CDR3 size: 15 residues. V was clipped by 7 bases and J by 2 bases; unmatched bases: 5. The DNA for the CDR3 is TGTGCCAGCATAAGCACTAGCGGGGCCTACAATGAGCAGTTCTTC. This encodes CASISTSGAYNEQFF.

This chain joins TRBV24-1 and TRBJ2-4; D is uncertain. The germline V and J ends were trimmed by 3 bases and 6 bases, with 8 bases remaining between them. The CDR3 is 13 amino acids. From germline, CDR1 is KGHDR and CDR2 SFDVKD. As DNA, the CDR3 is TGTGCCACCAGTGATCTAGGCAGAAACATTCAGTACTTC. It translates to CATSDLGRNIQYF.

About this clonotype itself: The junction and the germline gene differ at one end; a read error may be behind it. The V and J genes are TRBV10-3 and TRBJ2-5; TRBD1 aligns across 12 bases. CDR3 size: 15 residues. CDR1 and CDR2 from the germline V gene are ENHRY and SYGVKD. CDR3 amino acids: CAIGRDRGLQETLYF. DNA of the CDR3: TGTGCCATCGGTCGGGACAGGGGGCTCCAAGAGACCCTGTACTTC.

Turning to this clonotype: At one of its ends the junction is not consistent with the germline gene, which may arise from a read error. CDR3: CTSRRDIRGELFF. The CDR3 DNA reads as TGCACCAGCAGACGCGACATTCGAGGGGAGCTGTTTTTT. The chain links TRBV4-3 to TRBJ2-2; no firm D call. The germline V gene encodes CDR1 LGHNA and CDR2 YSLEER. The CDR3 contains 13 residues.